The clone carrying this T cell receptor (beta chain) is medium-sized (0.01 to 0.1%) by frequency. This sample is drawn from a study of T cells expressing NK-cell markers. This CDR3 region has 12 residues. TCRdb re-called the 5' RACE reads, yielding one record per CDR3 amino acid sequence without DNA. This sample contains a few hundred thousand distinct CDR3 sequences. This clonotype was sampled from a man younger than 35 in good health. V gene TRBV12-3 or TRBV12-4 combines with J gene TRBJ2-1. What was sequenced was blood T cells: a sorted CD56 or NKG2C T cell subset, CD4+ or CD8+ T cells, or bulk PBMC T cells (not recorded which). The CDR3 sequence: CASKETNNEQFF.